A single sample gave rise to the 31 T cell receptor beta chains below, sequenced in a study of shared clonotypes between healthy human individuals. Produced via immunoSEQ multiplex PCR; TCRdb's table is partial and in-frame only. Here the sample spans about 1.5 million clones, nearly 99% being singletons. Input material: naive CD4+ T cells sorted from blood. Subset specified: CD45RA+ positively selected. The origin of the receptors is a man aged 30-40 years in good health.

The chain employs TRBV6-6 and TRBJ2-1, with TRBD1 matching over 7 bases. Germline V lookup: CDR1 MNHNY, CDR2 SVGAGI (reference sequence). J gave up 2 bases and V 7 bases, and 8 bases lay outside the gene matches. The CDR3 loop spans 15 amino acids. The CDR3 spells CASTPTGWTYNEQFF. As DNA, the CDR3 is TGTGCCAGCACCCCGACAGGGTGGACCTACAATGAGCAGTTCTTC.

V usage is TRBV29-1 and J usage is TRBJ2-7; 10 bases fit TRBD2. CDR1 is SQVTM and CDR2 is ANQGSEA in the germline V gene. V shed 6 bases, J shed 3 bases, and the junction held 11 bases outside the gene matches. CDR3 length equals 15 residues. CDR3 residues: CSVPAPSGSFYEQYF. As DNA, the CDR3 is TGCAGCGTACCGGCTCCTAGCGGGAGTTTCTACGAGCAGTACTTC.

CDR3 region: CASSLGRTNTGELFF. As DNA, the CDR3 is TGTGCCAGCAGCTTAGGGAGAACGAACACCGGGGAGCTGTTTTTT. The chain joins TRBV11-3 to TRBJ2-2; the D is unclear. The CDR3 length is 15 residues. Germline loops: CDR1 SGHNT, CDR2 YENEEA. Trimming cost V 1 base and J 0 bases, with 6 bases left between them.

The J gene is TRBJ2-3, the V gene TRBV9; D gene uncertain. Germline V gives CDR1 SGDLS, CDR2 YYNGEE. V gave up 0 bases and J gave up 4 bases, with 9 bases separating them. CDR3 length: 14 amino acids. Here the CDR3 reads CASSVAPVADTQYF. As DNA, the CDR3 is TGTGCCAGCAGCGTAGCTCCGGTAGCAGATACGCAGTATTTT.

The chain combines TRBV5-5 with TRBJ1-5; 7 positions match TRBD1. The CDR3 loop spans 18 amino acids. V was clipped by 3 bases and J by 0 bases; unmatched bases: 12. The germline V gene encodes CDR1 SGHKS and CDR2 YYEKEE (reference sequence). The CDR3 sequence is CASSCQRTGKHSNQPQHF. The CDR3 nucleotides read TGTGCCAGCAGCTGCCAGAGGACAGGTAAGCATAGCAATCAGCCCCAGCATTTT. The full variable domain, with the rest looked up from reference TRBV5-5 and TRBJ1-5, is DAGVTQSPTHLIKTRGQQVTLRCSPISGHKSVSWYQQVLGQGPQFIFQYYEKEERGRGNFPDRFSARQFPNYSSELNVNALLLGDSALYLCASSCQRTGKHSNQPQHFGDGTRLSIL.

The chain joins TRBV7-8 to TRBJ1-4; D perhaps matches TRBD1 (5 bases). The CDR3 is 17 residues long. V was shortened by 2 bases and J by 8 bases, with 21 bases between the two germline ends. Germline CDR1 reads SGHVS; CDR2 reads FQNEAQ. The CDR3 protein is CASSLPVPGGGEEKLFF. The CDR3 nucleotides read TGTGCCAGCAGCTTACCCGTACCGGGGGGAGGGGAAGAAAAACTGTTTTTT.

The chain combines TRBV29-1 with TRBJ1-1, with TRBD1 as a possible D gene (6 bases). Germline V gene data show CDR1 as SQVTM and CDR2 as ANQGSEA. The CDR3 has 11 residues. V lost 3 bases and J 11 bases, leaving 13 bases between the germline ends. CDR3 residues: CSVEVGGRAFF. For the CDR3, the DNA is TGCAGCGTTGAGGTCGGGGGGCGGGCTTTCTTT.

The chain uses TRBV18 and TRBJ2-1; D call uncertain. Germline CDR1 KGHSH, CDR2 LQKENI. V was pared by 3 bases and J by 10 bases, with 10 bases between. The CDR3 sequence is 12 residues long. CDR3 in DNA: TGTGCCAGCTCACCTCAGGTCACAGAGCAGTTCTTC. The encoded protein is CASSPQVTEQFF.

J is TRBJ2-5 and V is TRBV4-1, with D tentatively TRBD2 (5 bases). V dropped 1 base and J dropped 4 bases, with 10 bases sitting between them. The CDR3 has 14 residues. Germline CDR1 and CDR2: MGHRA and YSYEKL. This CDR3 is CASSQAGMRETQYF. CDR3 DNA: TGCGCCAGCAGCCAAGCGGGAATGCGAGAGACCCAGTACTTC.

The V call is TRBV18, the J call TRBJ1-4; D remains unclear. V was trimmed by 0 bases and J by 8 bases, leaving 10 bases between them. This CDR3 comprises 14 residues. Germline values: CDR1 KGHSH, CDR2 LQKENI. CDR3 loop: CASSPPSDGEKLFF. DNA for the CDR3: TGTGCCAGCTCACCACCGTCAGATGGGGAAAAACTGTTTTTT.

The chain is built from TRBV2 and TRBJ2-7; D not resolved. Germline assignment: CDR1 SNHLY and CDR2 FYNNEI. The length of the CDR3 is 12 residues. Trimming stripped 7 bases from V and 0 bases from J, with 7 bases between. The CDR3 DNA is TGTGCCAGCAAGGCAGGCTCCTACGAGCAGTACTTC. This translates into CASKAGSYEQYF.

This sequence joins TRBV6-6 and TRBJ2-6; 7 positions match TRBD1. V lost 6 bases to trimming and J lost 4 bases; unmatched junction nucleotides: 6. The CDR3 sequence is 15 residues long. CDR1 is MNHNY and CDR2 is SVGAGI in the germline V gene (reference sequence). CDR3 in DNA: TGTGCCAGCAGCCTAAGGGGGCAGGGGGCCAACGTCCTGACTTTC. Its translation is CASSLRGQGANVLTF.

The chain joins TRBV6-1 to TRBJ2-5; 14 bases line up with TRBD2. The DNA end is a closer match to TRBJ2-7, so the J assignment may be wrong. Germline V lookup: CDR1 MNHNS, CDR2 SASEGT. The CDR3 loop spans 14 amino acids. The CDR3 sequence is CASMGTSGRNEQYF. The CDR3 region has the DNA TGTGCCAGCATGGGGACTAGCGGGAGAAACGAGCAGTACTTC.

The rearrangement uses TRBV2 and TRBJ2-7; 9 positions agree with TRBD1. This CDR3 is built from 14 residues. The V gene end was trimmed by 6 bases and the J gene end by 6 bases; junction bases not matched to a gene: 9. Germline CDR1 and CDR2: SNHLY and FYNNEI. This chain's CDR3 is CASSPGTGLGEQYF. For the CDR3, the DNA is TGTGCCAGCAGCCCCGGGACAGGGCTCGGCGAGCAGTACTTC.

The rearrangement links TRBV9 to TRBJ2-7; 7 positions agree with TRBD2. Germline CDR1 is SGDLS and CDR2 is YYNGEE. The CDR3 sequence is 15 residues long. V was pared by 4 bases and J by 2 bases, with 9 bases of the junction left unmatched. CDR3 coding DNA: TGTGCCAGCAGCCCTAGGGAGGGAGGGCCCTACGAGCAGTACTTC. As protein: CASSPREGGPYEQYF. Looking up the rest from reference TRBV9 and TRBJ2-7 gives the full variable domain: DSGVTQTPKHLITATGQRVTLRCSPRSGDLSVYWYQQSLDQGLQFLIQYYNGEERAKGNILERFSAQQFPDLHSELNLSSLELGDSALYFCASSPREGGPYEQYFGPGTRLTVT.

The chain is built from TRBV19 and TRBJ1-1; 7 bases are a match to TRBD1. There are 16 residues in the CDR3. The V segment lost 7 bases and the J segment 2 bases; nucleotides outside the gene matches: 13. Looked up from germline, CDR1 is LNHDA and CDR2 is SQIVND (reference sequence). CDR3 residues: CASIRVSGGGNTEAFF. The CDR3 coding sequence is TGTGCCAGTATCAGGGTTAGTGGAGGGGGCAACACTGAAGCTTTCTTT.

This clone was seen a single time. This chain uses TRBV6-6 with TRBJ2-3, with TRBD1 matching 7 bases. Germline V lookup: CDR1 MNHNY, CDR2 SVGAGI (reference sequence). This CDR3 is built from 14 residues. V shed 2 bases, J shed 7 bases, and the junction held 6 bases outside the gene matches. In DNA form, the CDR3 reads TGTGCCAGCAGTTACGGGGACAGTAGGAATACGCAGTATTTT. It encodes CASSYGDSRNTQYF.

This rearrangement joins TRBV10-2 to TRBJ2-5; no clear D gene. CDR1 WSHSY and CDR2 SAAADI come from the germline V gene. V lost 2 bases to trimming and J lost 5 bases, with 15 bases between them. CDR3 length equals 15 residues. The CDR3 nucleotides are TGCGCCAGCAGTGAGGGCAACCGCCCCCAGGAGACCCAGTACTTC. Amino acids: CASSEGNRPQETQYF.

The J gene is TRBJ1-5, the V gene TRBV6-1, with 9 positions matching TRBD1. Germline values: CDR1 MNHNS, CDR2 SASEGT. The ends lost 6 bases at V and 7 bases at J; junction bases unmatched: 10. This CDR3 has 15 amino acids. The CDR3 protein is CASRVVGTGSQPQHF. CDR3 DNA sequence: TGTGCCAGCAGGGTGGTGGGGACAGGGTCGCAGCCCCAGCATTTT.

The chain carries TRBV30 and TRBJ1-1; D is ambiguous. The CDR3 totals 17 residues. Trimming removed 7 bases from V and 1 base from J, with 25 bases in between. Per the germline V gene, CDR1 is GTSNPN and CDR2 is SVGIG (reference sequence). CDR3 bases: TGTGCCTCAGGCAGGCAACTGCGGGCCCGCGGGAACACTGAAGCTTTCTTT. Its protein is CASGRQLRARGNTEAFF.

The rearrangement uses TRBV10-3 and TRBJ2-3; 9 bases line up with TRBD1. Per germline, CDR1 ENHRY and CDR2 SYGVKD. Unmatched junction bases numbered 8, after V lost 10 bases and J lost 3 bases. The CDR3 is 14 amino acids. CDR3 nucleotide sequence: TGTGCCACACTCGGGGACAGGGAAACAGATACGCAGTATTTT. Its translation: CATLGDRETDTQYF.

DNA for the CDR3: TGCGCCAGCAGCCAAGATATCGTCCGGAACTCTGGAAACACCATATATTTT. This sequence encodes CASSQDIVRNSGNTIYF. The gene calls are TRBV4-1 and TRBJ1-3; no definite D call. This CDR3 has 17 amino acids. The germline gives CDR1 MGHRA, CDR2 YSYEKL. Trimming left V 0 bases short and J 0 bases short, with 12 bases between.

V and J are TRBV9 and TRBJ2-1, with TRBD2 identical over 10 bases. The CDR3 has 18 residues. Germline CDR1 is SGDLS and CDR2 is YYNGEE. After removal of 0 bases from V and 3 bases from J, the junction contained 9 bases not matched to a gene. In nucleotides, the CDR3 is TGTGCCAGCAGCGTAGCTAGCGGGAGCCGCCGCAACTACAATGAGCAGTTCTTC. Its protein is CASSVASGSRRNYNEQFF.

CDR3 nucleotides: TGTGCCAGCAGCTTAGGGCAGGTATTTGGCGAGCAGTACTTC. Amino acid sequence: CASSLGQVFGEQYF. This rearrangement joins TRBV7-8 to TRBJ2-7; unclear D gene. V lost 1 base to trimming and J lost 6 bases, with 13 bases between them. CDR3 size: 14 residues. Looked up from germline, CDR1 is SGHVS and CDR2 is FQNEAQ.

This clone is a singleton in its sample. The gene calls are TRBV25-1 and TRBJ1-1, with D possibly TRBD1 on 6 matching bases. CDR3 length: 16 residues. Trimming stripped 2 bases from V and 4 bases from J, with 17 bases between. CDR1 and CDR2 from the germline V gene are MGHDK and SYGVNS. This CDR3 reads CASSEGGRGRVTEAFF. The CDR3 bases are TGTGCCAGCAGTGAAGGGGGCAGAGGAAGGGTCACTGAAGCTTTCTTT. Full variable domain (missing parts from reference TRBV25-1 and TRBJ1-1): EADIYQTPRYLVIGTGKKITLECSQTMGHDKMYWYQQDPGMELHLIHYSYGVNSTEKGDLSSESTVSRIRTEHFPLTLESARPSHTSQYLCASSEGGRGRVTEAFFGQGTRLTVV.

The CDR3 DNA reads as TGTGCCAGCAGCTTAGACAGGGGGCGCCTGGGGACTGAAGCTTTCTTT. It encodes CASSLDRGRLGTEAFF. The V call is TRBV7-9, the J call TRBJ1-1; TRBD1 matches 9 bases. After removal of 1 base from V and 5 bases from J, the junction contained 8 bases not matched to a gene. Germline CDR1 reads SEHNR; CDR2 reads FQNEAQ (reference sequence). The CDR3 has 16 amino acids.

The chain is built from TRBV18 and TRBJ2-5; D is perhaps TRBD2 (6 bases). The CDR3 has 15 residues. V gave up 3 bases and J gave up 3 bases, with 14 bases separating them. CDR1 KGHSH and CDR2 LQKENI come from the germline V gene. Written as DNA, the CDR3 is TGTGCCAGCTCACCGAAGCGTGGCGGGGAAGAGACCCAGTACTTC. This sequence encodes CASSPKRGGEETQYF.

V is TRBV27 and J is TRBJ2-2; no clear D gene. Trimming took off 5 bases at V and 1 base at J, with 5 bases between the two ends. The CDR3 extends over 13 amino acids. Germline loops: CDR1 MNHEY, CDR2 SMNVEV (reference sequence). CDR3 protein: CASSRRNTGELFF. The CDR3 DNA sequence: TGTGCCAGCAGTCGACGGAACACCGGGGAGCTGTTTTTT.

V gene TRBV28 combines with J gene TRBJ1-2, with 8 nucleotides matching TRBD1. The CDR3 loop spans 17 amino acids. V trimming: 4 bases; J trimming: 1 base; junction bases outside the gene matches: 11. CDR1 MDHEN and CDR2 SYDVKM come from the germline V gene. DNA of the CDR3: TGTGCCAGCAGTTCAGGACAGGGTGGGGGTTTTAACTATGGCTACACCTTC. Translated, it gives CASSSGQGGGFNYGYTF.

V usage is TRBV6-5 and J usage is TRBJ1-4; D remains unclear. V gave up 7 bases and J gave up 8 bases, with 17 bases separating them. The CDR3 has 14 amino acids. Germline CDR1 is MNHEY and CDR2 is SVGAGI. The CDR3 bases are TGTGCCAGCAAAGAGAAGAACTCCGACGAAAAACTGTTTTTT. Residues: CASKEKNSDEKLFF.

This rearrangement joins TRBV30 to TRBJ1-5; a possible D gene is TRBD1 (5 bases). Per the germline V gene, CDR1 is GTSNPN and CDR2 is SVGIG (reference sequence). This CDR3 is built from 16 residues. V was clipped by 5 bases and J by 6 bases, with 23 bases between them. Here the CDR3 DNA reads TGTGCCTGGGAACACAGGAATCCCCGTTCGGGTCAGCCCCAGCATTTT. This codes for CAWEHRNPRSGQPQHF.